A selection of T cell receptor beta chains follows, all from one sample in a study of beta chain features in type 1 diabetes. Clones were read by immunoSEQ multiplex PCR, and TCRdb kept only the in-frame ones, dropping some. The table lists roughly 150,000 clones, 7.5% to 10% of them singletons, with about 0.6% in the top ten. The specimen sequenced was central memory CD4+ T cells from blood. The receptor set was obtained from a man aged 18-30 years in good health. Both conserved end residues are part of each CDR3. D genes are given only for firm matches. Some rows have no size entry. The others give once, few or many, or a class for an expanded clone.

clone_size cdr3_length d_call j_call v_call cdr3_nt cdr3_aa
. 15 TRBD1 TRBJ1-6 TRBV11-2 TGTGCCAGCAGCTTACGGACAGGGGGTAATTCACCCCTCCACTTT CASSLRTGGNSPLHF
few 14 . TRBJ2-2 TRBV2 TGTGCAACGAAGGGTAGGGGGAACACCGGGGAGCTGTTTTTT CATKGRGNTGELFF
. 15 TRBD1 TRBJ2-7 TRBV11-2 TGTGCCAGCAGCAAGGTGGGACAGGGGCCCTACGAGCAGTACTTC CASSKVGQGPYEQYF
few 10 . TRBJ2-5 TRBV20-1 TGCAGTGCCTTCGGAGAGACCCAGTACTTC CSAFGETQYF
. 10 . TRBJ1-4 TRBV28 TGTGCCACTCGGGATGAAAAACTGTTTTTT CATRDEKLFF
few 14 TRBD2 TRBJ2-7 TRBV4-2 TGTGCCAGCAGCCAAGATTGGGGAGGGCGGGAGCAGTACTTC CASSQDWGGREQYF
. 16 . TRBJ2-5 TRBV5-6 TGTGCCAGCAGCTTATCAACGGGAGCGAACCAAGAGACCCAGTACTTC CASSLSTGANQETQYF
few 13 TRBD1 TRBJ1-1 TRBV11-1 TGTGCCAGCAGCCAACCTGACAGGGGAGGGGCTTTCTTT CASSQPDRGGAFF
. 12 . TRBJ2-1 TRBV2 TGTGCCAGCAGCCTAAACGACAATGAGCAGTTCTTC CASSLNDNEQFF
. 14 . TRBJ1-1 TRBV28 TGTGCCAGCTGCGAACCGGCGGGGAACACTGAAGCTTTCTTT CASCEPAGNTEAFF
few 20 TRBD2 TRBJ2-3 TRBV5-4 TGTGCCAGCAGCCAGGGACTAGCGGGGGGGCTTGCCCCAGTAACCGATACGCAGTATTTT CASSQGLAGGLAPVTDTQYF
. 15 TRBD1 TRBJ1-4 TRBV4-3 TGCGCCAGCAGCCAAGAAGGGACAGGGAATGAAAAACTGTTTTTT CASSQEGTGNEKLFF
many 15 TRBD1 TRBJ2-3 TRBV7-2 TGTGCCAGCAGCCCAGGGGGCCATGGGGGAGATACGCAGTATTTT CASSPGGHGGDTQYF
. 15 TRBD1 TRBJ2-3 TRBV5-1 TGCGCCAGCAGCGTTGGACAGGGGGCGGGAGATACGCAGTATTTT CASSVGQGAGDTQYF
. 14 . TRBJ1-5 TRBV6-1 TGTGCCAGCAGTGAAGTGACGGGATATCAGCCCCAGCATTTT CASSEVTGYQPQHF
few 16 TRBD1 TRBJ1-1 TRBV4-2 TGTGCCAGCAGCCAAAGCTTGGGACAGATGAACACTGAAGCTTTCTTT CASSQSLGQMNTEAFF
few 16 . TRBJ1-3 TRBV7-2 . CASSSGGSVPGNTIYF
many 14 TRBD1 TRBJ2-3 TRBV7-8 TGTGCCAGCAGCAAAGGACAGGGGACAGATACGCAGTATTTT CASSKGQGTDTQYF
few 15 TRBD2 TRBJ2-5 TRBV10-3 TGTGCCATCAGTGAGTTGGGACTAGCGGGGGAGACCCAGTACTTC CAISELGLAGETQYF
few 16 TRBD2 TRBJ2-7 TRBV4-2 TGTGCCAGCAGCGACCCTAGCGGGGGGGCAGTCTTCGAGCAGTACTTC CASSDPSGGAVFEQYF
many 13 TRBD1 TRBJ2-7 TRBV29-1 TGCAGCGTTCTACTAGACAGGGGTGGCGAGCAGTACTTC CSVLLDRGGEQYF
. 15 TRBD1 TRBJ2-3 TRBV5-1 TGCGCCAGCAGCTTGGGGGACAGGGAAACAGATACGCAGTATTTT CASSLGDRETDTQYF
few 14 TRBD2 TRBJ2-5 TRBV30 TGTGCCTGGAGTGTAGAGGGAGGGCGAGAGACCCAGTACTTC CAWSVEGGRETQYF
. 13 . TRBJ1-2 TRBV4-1 TGCGCCAGCAGCCAAGACGGACAGTATGGCTACACCTTC CASSQDGQYGYTF
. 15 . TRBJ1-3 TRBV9 TGTGCCAGCAGCGAATGGGCCCTTCCACCGAACACCATATATTTT CASSEWALPPNTIYF
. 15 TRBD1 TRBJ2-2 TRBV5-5 TGTGCCAGCAGCTTGGTACAGGGGGACACCGGGGAGCTGTTTTTT CASSLVQGDTGELFF
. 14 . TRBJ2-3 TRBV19 TGTGCCAGTAGTATGTTACAGGGAGAAGATACGCAGTATTTT CASSMLQGEDTQYF
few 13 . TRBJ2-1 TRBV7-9 TGTGCCAGCAGCTTAGTTCCGGGGAATGAGCAGTTCTTC CASSLVPGNEQFF
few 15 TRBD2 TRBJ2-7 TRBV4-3 TGCGCCAGCAGCCGACTGGCGGGAGGGTCTTACGAGCAGTACTTC CASSRLAGGSYEQYF
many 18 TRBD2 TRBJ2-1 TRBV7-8 TGTGCCAGCAGCTTACAGCGGGCTACGGGGGGCTCCTACAATGAGCAGTTCTTC CASSLQRATGGSYNEQFF
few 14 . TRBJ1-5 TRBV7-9 TGTGCCAGCAGTAGTAATCAGGGCGGCCAGCCCCAGCATTTT CASSSNQGGQPQHF
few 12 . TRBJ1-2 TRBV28 TGTGCCAGCAGTTTAACGACATATGGCTACACCTTC CASSLTTYGYTF
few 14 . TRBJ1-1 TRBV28 TGTGCCAGCAGTTTATTTGCGGTGAACACTGAAGCTTTCTTT CASSLFAVNTEAFF
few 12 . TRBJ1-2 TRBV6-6 TGTGCCAGTAGAAGGGAGAACTATGGCTACACCTTC CASRRENYGYTF
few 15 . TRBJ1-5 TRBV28 TGTGCCAGCAGTTTAGTAGGGAGGGCTGATCAGCCCCAGCATTTT CASSLVGRADQPQHF
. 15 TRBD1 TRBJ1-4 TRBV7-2 TGTGCCAGCAGCTTACACCGAGGGGGCGATGAAAAACTGTTTTTT CASSLHRGGDEKLFF
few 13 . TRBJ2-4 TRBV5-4 TGTGCCACCCGCAGTATAGCCAAAAACATTCAGTACTTC CATRSIAKNIQYF
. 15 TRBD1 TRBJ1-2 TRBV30 TGTGCCTGGAGCGATATCCGACAGGGATACGGTGGCTACACCTTC CAWSDIRQGYGGYTF
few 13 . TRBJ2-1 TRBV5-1 TGCGCCAGCAGCTCCCCTGGTGGAGATGAGCAGTTCTTC CASSSPGGDEQFF
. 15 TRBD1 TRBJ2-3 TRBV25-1 TGTGCCAGCAGTTCTACAGGGGCCAGCACAGATACGCAGTATTTT CASSSTGASTDTQYF
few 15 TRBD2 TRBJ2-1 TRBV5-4 TGTGCCAGCCGACGGGGGGTCCCAGCAAACAATGAGCAGTTCTTC CASRRGVPANNEQFF
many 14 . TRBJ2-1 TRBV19 TGTGCCAGTAGTTTGTGGGAGAGCTACAATGAGCAGTTCTTC CASSLWESYNEQFF
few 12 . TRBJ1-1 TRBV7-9 TGTGCCAGCAGCTCGCAGGGTTTTTCGGCTTTCTTT CASSSQGFSAFF
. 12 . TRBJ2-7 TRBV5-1 TGCGCCAGCAGCTTGTCGCGCTACGAGCAGTACTTC CASSLSRYEQYF
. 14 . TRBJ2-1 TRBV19 TGTGCCAGTAGTATAATTAACAGCTACAATGAGCAGTTCTTC CASSIINSYNEQFF
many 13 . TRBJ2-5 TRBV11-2 TGTGCCAGCAGCCTCCAGTACCAAGAGACCCAGTACTTC CASSLQYQETQYF
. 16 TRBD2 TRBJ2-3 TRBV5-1 TGCGCCAGCAGCCCCCTAGCGGGGGGTAGCACAGATACGCAGTATTTT CASSPLAGGSTDTQYF
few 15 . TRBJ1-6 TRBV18 TGTGCCAGCTCACCACGGGCCCCGGTTGGATCACCCCTCCACTTT CASSPRAPVGSPLHF
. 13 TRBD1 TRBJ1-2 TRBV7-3 TGTGCCAGCAGCTCCGGACAGGGCTATGGCTACACCTTC CASSSGQGYGYTF
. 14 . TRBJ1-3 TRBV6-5 TGTGCCAGCAGCAAGGGCGGACAGGGAAACACCATATATTTT CASSKGGQGNTIYF
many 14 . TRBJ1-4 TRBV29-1 TGCAGCGTTGAAGATCGCGGAATCGATGAAAAACTGTTTTTT CSVEDRGIDEKLFF
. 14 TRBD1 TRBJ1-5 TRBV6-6 TGTGCCAGCAGCCAAGACAGGGCGAGTCAGCCCCAGCATTTT CASSQDRASQPQHF
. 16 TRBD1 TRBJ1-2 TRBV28 TGTGCCAGCAGCCTCCTTTCGGCAGGGGGCAGGAGTGGCTACACCTTC CASSLLSAGGRSGYTF
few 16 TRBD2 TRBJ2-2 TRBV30 TGTGCCTGGAGTGTATGGCTAGCGGGAGCGACCGGGGAGCTGTTTTTT CAWSVWLAGATGELFF
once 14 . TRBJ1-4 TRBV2 TGTGCCAGCAGTCTTGGCTGGACTAATGAAAAACTGTTTTTT CASSLGWTNEKLFF
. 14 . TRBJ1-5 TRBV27 TGTGCCAGCAGCAACGGACAGCAACATCAGCCCCAGCATTTT CASSNGQQHQPQHF
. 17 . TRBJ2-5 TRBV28 TGTGCCAGCAGTTCATTAGGGGGGGGCTTTTCTTTGGAGACCCAGTACTTC CASSSLGGGFSLETQYF